This TCR beta chain appears in the sequencing data of a study of blood T cells in healthy people across ages. Whole-study findings and limits: Diversity was higher, and naive CD4+ cells more numerous, in long-lived donors than in aged donors. Roughly linear age-related decline in beta diversity appeared, significant by age about 40.

Concerning this clonotype: Its antigen is still unknown.

The germline V gene has CDR1 MNHEY and CDR2 SVGEGT. This CDR3 has 13 amino acids. A second PCR of 7 to 11 cycles used a sample-barcoded 5' primer and a J-beta primer mix. TCRdb fed the 5' RACE reads into MiXCR, producing one record per CDR3 protein. The sample contains some 290,000 distinct CDR3 sequences, roughly 27% of which appear only once. This clonotype originated in a woman in her 70s in good health. V is TRBV6-2 or TRBV6-3 and J is TRBJ2-5, with 8 nucleotides matching TRBD2. TRBJ2-7 explains the end of the DNA better; the J call may be wrong. Sequencing was done on a sample of blood. The CDR3 nucleotides read TGTGCCAGCAGTTATGGGACTAGACTCGAGCAGTACTTC. Its protein is CASSYGTRLEQYF.